The following is a T cell receptor beta chain sequence with its context. The germline V gene encodes CDR1 SGHTA and CDR2 FQGNSA. CDR3 length: 14 amino acids. The V segment lost 5 bases and the J segment 5 bases; nucleotides outside the gene matches: 7. Repertoires were generated with immunoSEQ multiplex PCR, while TCRdb's copy carries only in-frame clones and drops some. The data contain fewer than 50,000 clones, roughly 80% of them singletons. The data were taken from a study of blood T cell repertoires in COVID-19. This TCR was recovered from a man aged 50 to 59 with active COVID-19. The sequencing input was peripheral blood. The chain uses TRBV7-2 and TRBJ2-5; 8 nucleotides agree with TRBD2. The DNA for the CDR3 is TGTGCCAGCAGCGCCGGGGGGGCTCTTGAGACCCAGTACTTC. Amino acid sequence: CASSAGGALETQYF.